The 8 T cell receptor beta chains below were found in one sample sequenced in a study of blood T cell repertoires in COVID-19. TCRdb keeps only in-frame clones here, not all; method: immunoSEQ multiplex PCR. The data contain approximately 410,000 clones, about nine tenths of them singletons. The specimen was peripheral blood. These receptors came from a woman aged 30 to 39 with active or convalescent COVID-19.

The genes are TRBV5-1 and TRBJ1-5; the D gene is possibly TRBD1 (6 bases). Trimming removed 0 bases from V and 3 bases from J, with 10 bases in between. Germline CDR1 and CDR2: SGHRS and YFSETQ. CDR3 size: 15 residues. CDR3 DNA sequence: TGCGCCAGCAGCTTGGCAGGGGTGGCCAATCAGCCCCAGCATTTT. Translating gives CASSLAGVANQPQHF.

V gene TRBV5-4 combines with J gene TRBJ2-1; 10 bases match TRBD2. The CDR3 contains 15 residues. Per germline, CDR1 SGHNT and CDR2 YYREEE (reference sequence). Trimming cost V 4 bases and J 4 bases; bases outside gene matches: 5. The CDR3 coding sequence is TGTGCCAGCAGCAAAGCGGGAGGGCCTTACAATGAGCAGTTCTTC. This sequence encodes CASSKAGGPYNEQFF.

The chain has TRBV18 and TRBJ2-2, with unresolved D. Germline V gives CDR1 KGHSH, CDR2 LQKENI. Trimming left V 3 bases short and J 7 bases short, with 3 bases between. This CDR3 spans 11 amino acids. The CDR3 sequence: CASSPSGELFF. DNA for the CDR3: TGTGCCAGCTCACCGAGCGGGGAGCTGTTTTTT.

The V call is TRBV6-1, the J call TRBJ1-1; D gene uncertain. CDR3 length equals 12 residues. The germline V and J ends were trimmed by 2 bases and 8 bases, with 9 bases remaining between them. CDR1 is MNHNS and CDR2 is SASEGT in the germline V gene. CDR3: CASSESSGEAFF. The DNA of the CDR3 is TGTGCCAGCAGTGAAAGTTCGGGGGAAGCTTTCTTT.

The chain links TRBV4-1 to TRBJ1-1; no definite D call. The length of the CDR3 is 14 residues. The germline V gene encodes CDR1 MGHRA and CDR2 YSYEKL. Trimming stripped 2 bases from V and 0 bases from J, with 7 bases between. The CDR3 DNA reads TGCGCCAGCAGCCAATATGGGCTGAACACTGAAGCTTTCTTT. Its protein is CASSQYGLNTEAFF.

The genes are TRBV6-4 and TRBJ1-2; 8 positions match TRBD1. CDR3 length: 13 amino acids. Per germline, CDR1 MRHNA and CDR2 SNTAGT. V gave up 6 bases and J gave up 5 bases; unmatched junction bases: 5. The CDR3 sequence: CASRPTGDYGYTF. CDR3 coding DNA: TGTGCCAGCAGACCGACAGGGGATTATGGCTACACCTTC.

This chain joins TRBV18 and TRBJ2-2; the D is unclear. CDR1 and CDR2 (germline): KGHSH, LQKENI. V lost 3 bases and J 2 bases, leaving 7 bases between the germline ends. The CDR3 loop spans 14 amino acids. CDR3 DNA: TGTGCCAGCTCACCCCCACTAAACACCGGGGAGCTGTTTTTT. This sequence encodes CASSPPLNTGELFF.

The CDR3 region has the DNA TGTGCCAGCATAGGGGCCTTAAAGACAGATACGCAGTATTTT. It codes for CASIGALKTDTQYF. This rearrangement joins TRBV27 to TRBJ2-3, with D perhaps matching TRBD1 (5 bases). The ends were cut back, 7 bases at V and 3 bases at J, with 14 bases in the middle. Germline assignment: CDR1 MNHEY and CDR2 SMNVEV (reference sequence). This CDR3 has 14 amino acids.